Below, 32 T cell receptor beta chains from the same sample are listed, as sequenced in a study of T cell responses to AZD1222 COVID-19 vaccine. The assay was immunoSEQ multiplex PCR, and TCRdb's table has in-frame clones only and misses some. Found here are fewer than 120,000 clones, 85% to 95% of them singletons; the top ten hold around 2.8%. The sequencing here drew on peripheral blood, taken 28 days after the second AZD1222 dose. These receptors came from an adult who received the AZD1222 COVID-19 vaccine.

The chain is built from TRBV7-6 and TRBJ2-3, with 14 bases matching TRBD2. The V and J ends lost 7 bases and 3 bases, in that order; junction bases with no gene match: 3. This CDR3 comprises 15 residues. Germline-derived CDR1 and CDR2 are SGHVS and FNYEAQ. The CDR3 region is CASKRTSGRTDTQYF. The CDR3 DNA reads as TGTGCCAGCAAAAGGACTAGCGGGAGGACAGATACGCAGTATTTT.

The rearrangement links TRBV5-4 to TRBJ1-3; the D gene is possibly TRBD1 (6 bases). The CDR3 covers 19 residues. V lost 1 base and J 0 bases, leaving 20 bases between the germline ends. CDR1 and CDR2 (germline): SGHNT, YYREEE (reference sequence). The CDR3 protein is CASSLRVTGRLSSGNTIYF. CDR3 coding DNA: TGTGCCAGCAGCTTGAGAGTGACAGGCCGCCTGAGCTCTGGAAACACCATATATTTT. Based on the CDR3 plus reference TRBV5-4 and TRBJ1-3, the full variable domain is ETGVTQSPTHLIKTRGQQVTLRCSSQSGHNTVSWYQQALGQGPQFIFQYYREEENGRGNFPPRFSGLQFPNYSSELNVNALELDDSALYLCASSLRVTGRLSSGNTIYFGEGSWLTVV.

The chain recombines TRBV19 with TRBJ1-5; D is ambiguous. The length of the CDR3 is 15 residues. Germline values: CDR1 LNHDA, CDR2 SQIVND (reference sequence). Between the trimmed V and J ends, which lost 3 bases and 0 bases, there was a span of 9 bases. The CDR3: CASSIPGYSNQPQHF. In DNA form, the CDR3 reads TGTGCCAGTAGTATCCCCGGGTATAGCAATCAGCCCCAGCATTTT. Looking up the rest from reference TRBV19 and TRBJ1-5 gives the full variable domain: DGGITQSPKYLFRKEGQNVTLSCEQNLNHDAMYWYRQDPGQGLRLIYYSQIVNDFQKGDIAEGYSVSREKKESFPLTVTSAQKNPTAFYLCASSIPGYSNQPQHFGDGTRLSIL.

V gene TRBV6-5 combines with J gene TRBJ2-2, with 8 bases fitting TRBD2. Germline assignment: CDR1 MNHEY and CDR2 SVGAGI. CDR3 length: 16 amino acids. V lost 4 bases, J lost 6 bases, and 10 bases stayed unmatched. The DNA for the CDR3 is TGTGCCAGCAGTTTTTCTTGGACTAGCTCCGCCGGGGAGCTGTTTTTT. Protein product: CASSFSWTSSAGELFF.

The V call is TRBV7-9, the J call TRBJ1-1; 8 bases align to TRBD1. The CDR3 runs to 14 residues. Germline-derived CDR1 and CDR2 are SEHNR and FQNEAQ (reference sequence). J gave up 5 bases and V 6 bases, and 8 bases lay outside the gene matches. The CDR3 loop reads CASRGTGMSTEAFF. The CDR3, as DNA: TGTGCCAGCAGAGGGACAGGTATGTCAACTGAAGCTTTCTTT.

The chain uses TRBV11-2 and TRBJ1-4, with D uncertain. The CDR3 sequence is 14 residues long. With 2 bases removed from V and 8 bases from J, the gap between germline ends came to 12 bases. Germline V CDR1 and CDR2: SGHAT, FQNNGV. This CDR3 reads CASSLSRRVEKLFF. The CDR3 nucleotides read TGTGCCAGCAGCTTAAGCAGGAGGGTAGAAAAACTGTTTTTT.

V is TRBV9 and J is TRBJ1-6; D unresolved. Germline loops: CDR1 SGDLS, CDR2 YYNGEE. The CDR3 runs to 15 residues. The ends were cut back, 4 bases at V and 10 bases at J, with 18 bases in the middle. In nucleotides, the CDR3 is TGTGCCAGCAGCCCCCGCGTGGGGATAGAATCACCCCTCCACTTT. Translation gives CASSPRVGIESPLHF. Full variable domain (rest looked up from reference TRBV9 and TRBJ1-6): DSGVTQTPKHLITATGQRVTLRCSPRSGDLSVYWYQQSLDQGLQFLIQYYNGEERAKGNILERFSAQQFPDLHSELNLSSLELGDSALYFCASSPRVGIESPLHFGNGTRLTVT.

V and J are TRBV6-5 and TRBJ1-2; D perhaps matches TRBD1 (5 bases). V lost 4 bases and J 4 bases, leaving 10 bases between the germline ends. Germline values: CDR1 MNHEY, CDR2 SVGAGI. The length of the CDR3 is 13 residues. The CDR3 loop is CASSLSGLYGYTF. The CDR3 DNA sequence: TGTGCCAGCAGTTTATCAGGGCTCTATGGCTACACCTTC.

The chain combines TRBV3-1 (or the pseudogene TRBV3-2) with TRBJ1-5; no firm D call. Germline assignment: CDR1 LGHDT and CDR2 YNNKEL (reference sequence). The CDR3 has 16 residues. V lost 0 bases, J lost 5 bases, and 14 bases lay in between. The DNA for the CDR3 is TGTGCCAGCAGCCAAGATTCCGGAGGTAACTATCAGCCCCAGCATTTT. Translated: CASSQDSGGNYQPQHF.

The chain is built from TRBV5-1 and TRBJ2-7; tentative D call: TRBD2 (6 bases). From germline, CDR1 is SGHRS and CDR2 YFSETQ. V dropped 3 bases and J dropped 3 bases, with 10 bases sitting between them. The CDR3 is 13 residues long. CDR3 sequence: CASSYGGSYEQYF. The CDR3 bases are TGCGCCAGCAGCTATGGAGGGAGCTACGAGCAGTACTTC.

The J gene is TRBJ2-1, the V gene TRBV13, with D perhaps matching TRBD1 (7 bases). CDR3 length equals 17 residues. Trimming removed 3 bases from V and 2 bases from J, with 17 bases in between. CDR1 is PRHDT, CDR2 FYEKMQ, per germline (reference sequence). CDR3 sequence (DNA): TGTGCCAGCAGCTTCGCCTCAGGGGGGACAACCTACAATGAGCAGTTCTTC. Protein product: CASSFASGGTTYNEQFF.

This clone occurred once. CDR3 sequence: CASSSGLGWNEQFF. The DNA of the CDR3 is TGCGCCAGCAGCTCGGGACTAGGGTGGAATGAGCAGTTCTTC. This chain joins TRBV5-1 and TRBJ2-1; 8 nucleotides agree with TRBD2. Germline values: CDR1 SGHRS, CDR2 YFSETQ. Losses at the gene ends were 3 bases for V and 7 bases for J; bases not matched to a gene: 6. The CDR3 spans 14 residues.

The V and J genes are TRBV29-1 and TRBJ2-7, with 8 bases that match TRBD1. The CDR3 loop spans 15 amino acids. Germline CDR1 reads SQVTM; CDR2 reads ANQGSEA. The junction had 11 bases not matched to a gene; V was cut back by 3 bases and J by 4 bases. The CDR3 reads CSVDSGGDNFYEQYF. The CDR3 bases are TGCAGCGTTGATTCAGGGGGCGATAATTTTTACGAGCAGTACTTC.

The genes are TRBV2 and TRBJ2-3; D call uncertain. The length of the CDR3 is 11 residues. V was clipped by 7 bases and J by 0 bases, with 2 bases between them. Germline V CDR1 and CDR2: SNHLY, FYNNEI. CDR3 sequence: CASKSTDTQYF. CDR3 nucleotide sequence: TGTGCCAGCAAAAGCACAGATACGCAGTATTTT.

The chain couples TRBV5-1 to TRBJ1-1, with a tentative D call TRBD1 (6 bases). V shed 4 bases and J shed 0 bases, with 19 bases lying between them. The CDR3 has 17 residues. Germline V CDR1 and CDR2: SGHRS, YFSETQ. The CDR3 nucleotides are TGCGCCAGCAGCCCCGAAGGGACGGGGGGCATGAACACTGAAGCTTTCTTT. This encodes CASSPEGTGGMNTEAFF.

The chain employs TRBV7-9 and TRBJ2-7; 9 bases fit TRBD1. Germline assignment: CDR1 SEHNR and CDR2 FQNEAQ (reference sequence). With V trimmed by 4 bases and J by 6 bases, 7 bases remained unmatched. CDR3 length equals 14 residues. Here the CDR3 DNA reads TGTGCCAGCAGCTCCCCCGGGACAGGGTTCGAGCAGTACTTC. This sequence encodes CASSSPGTGFEQYF.

In DNA, the CDR3 is TGTGCCAGCAGTGATAGCGGCTCACGAGAAAAACTGTTTTTT. This encodes CASSDSGSREKLFF. V is TRBV6-1 and J is TRBJ1-4; D unclear. Per germline, CDR1 MNHNS and CDR2 SASEGT. The CDR3 runs to 14 residues. The V gene lost 3 bases and the J gene lost 8 bases, with 13 bases spanning the gap.

This clone has only one observation. The rearrangement joins TRBV2 to TRBJ2-7; the match to TRBD2 covers 15 bases. V shed 6 bases, J shed 5 bases, and the junction held 2 bases outside the gene matches. The CDR3 contains 14 residues. Germline lookup yields CDR1 SNHLY and CDR2 FYNNEI. CDR3 loop: CASSGTSGRNEQYF. The CDR3 DNA reads as TGTGCCAGCAGCGGGACTAGCGGGAGGAACGAGCAGTACTTC.

The rearrangement links TRBV6-6 to TRBJ1-2; D remains ambiguous. Trimming took 5 bases from V and 8 from J, leaving 15 bases between them. The germline V gene has CDR1 MNHNY and CDR2 SVGAGI (reference sequence). The CDR3 covers 13 residues. Here the CDR3 DNA reads TGTGCCAGCAGTCCAGACACCGCTATAGGCTACACCTTC. This translates into CASSPDTAIGYTF.

V usage is TRBV11-2 and J usage is TRBJ1-1; D uncertain. Trimming cost V 4 bases and J 1 base, with 16 bases left between them. The CDR3 totals 16 residues. Germline V gene data show CDR1 as SGHAT and CDR2 as FQNNGV. The DNA for the CDR3 is TGTGCCAGCAGCTCCCATACCCCGGTAGGGAACACTGAAGCTTTCTTT. Its protein product is CASSSHTPVGNTEAFF.

This chain joins TRBV27 and TRBJ1-2; perhaps TRBD1 as D (5 bases). The germline V and J ends were trimmed by 3 bases and 2 bases, with 13 bases remaining between them. The CDR3 is made up of 15 amino acids. Per the germline V gene, CDR1 is MNHEY and CDR2 is SMNVEV (reference sequence). The chain's CDR3 is CASSLFGRQNYGYTF. CDR3 DNA: TGTGCCAGCAGTTTGTTCGGTCGACAGAACTATGGCTACACCTTC.

This chain joins TRBV13 and TRBJ2-2; 9 bases are shared with TRBD2. V shed 2 bases and J 4 bases; nucleotides not matched to a gene: 5. The CDR3 runs to 16 residues. CDR1 and CDR2 (germline): PRHDT, FYEKMQ (reference sequence). The CDR3 DNA sequence: TGTGCCAGCAGCTTAAGCCTAGCGGGGCTCACCGGGGAGCTGTTTTTT. The encoded protein is CASSLSLAGLTGELFF.

The rearrangement uses TRBV7-2 and TRBJ2-7; D not resolved. V was shortened by 5 bases and J by 6 bases, with 8 bases between the two germline ends. The CDR3 consists of 11 residues. Germline CDR1 is SGHTA and CDR2 is FQGNSA. This chain's CDR3 is CASSPLGEQYF. The CDR3 DNA follows: TGTGCCAGCAGCCCCCTGGGCGAGCAGTACTTC.

The chain joins TRBV3-1 (or the pseudogene TRBV3-2) to TRBJ2-5; D gene uncertain. CDR3 size: 15 residues. V shed 1 base and J shed 4 bases, with 13 bases lying between them. The V gene's germline CDR1 is LGHDT and CDR2 YNNKEL (reference sequence). The CDR3, as DNA: TGTGCCAGCAGCCAAGGTCCCACCTCGGGAGAGACCCAGTACTTC. Translation gives CASSQGPTSGETQYF.

This clone was seen a single time. V gene TRBV29-1 combines with J gene TRBJ1-2; 10 nucleotides match TRBD1. Germline V gene lookup returns CDR1 SQVTM and CDR2 ANQGSEA. The V and J ends lost 5 bases and 5 bases, in that order; junction bases with no gene match: 11. The CDR3 loop spans 15 amino acids. The CDR3 nucleotides are TGCAGCGTTTTAGCCGGGACAGGGGTATCGTATGGCTACACCTTC. Amino acids: CSVLAGTGVSYGYTF.

The genes are TRBV19 and TRBJ2-3; TRBD2 is a possible D gene (5 bases). CDR1 LNHDA and CDR2 SQIVND come from the germline V gene (reference sequence). The CDR3 covers 17 residues. The V end lost 3 bases, the J end lost 2 bases, and 18 bases lay between the germline ends. CDR3 loop: CASSIPGGSLPTDTQYF. The CDR3 DNA reads as TGTGCCAGTAGTATCCCCGGAGGATCATTACCCACAGATACGCAGTATTTT.

The chain links TRBV5-1 to TRBJ1-3; 7 bases agree with TRBD1. Germline V gene lookup returns CDR1 SGHRS and CDR2 YFSETQ. The CDR3 has 17 amino acids. The trim removed 4 bases at V and 1 base at J, leaving 11 bases unmatched. The CDR3 reads CASSPSGQTSSGNTIYF. In nucleotides, the CDR3 is TGCGCCAGCAGCCCTTCGGGACAGACGAGTTCTGGAAACACCATATATTTT.

This clone was counted once. The chain is built from TRBV19 and TRBJ2-7; possibly TRBD1 for D (6 bases). Between the trimmed V and J ends, which lost 7 bases and 0 bases, there was a span of 10 bases. The CDR3 covers 13 residues. CDR1 and CDR2 from the germline V gene are LNHDA and SQIVND (reference sequence). The CDR3 reads CASITGYSYEQYF. The CDR3 DNA sequence: TGTGCCAGTATAACAGGGTACTCCTACGAGCAGTACTTC.

The chain has TRBV27 and TRBJ1-4; TRBD1 is a possible D gene (6 bases). The V gene's germline CDR1 is MNHEY and CDR2 SMNVEV (reference sequence). The CDR3 is 19 amino acids. V was pared by 6 bases and J by 0 bases, with 23 bases between. In DNA, the CDR3 is TGTGCCAGCAGCCCCCGGACAGCAGATATCATCCCAACTAATGAAAAACTGTTTTTT. Translated: CASSPRTADIIPTNEKLFF. The entire variable domain, with the rest obtained from reference TRBV27 and TRBJ1-4, is as follows: EAQVTQNPRYLITVTGKKLTVTCSQNMNHEYMSWYRQDPGLGLRQIYYSMNVEVTDKGDVPEGYKVSRKEKRNFPLILESPSPNQTSLYFCASSPRTADIIPTNEKLFFGSGTQLSVL.

This chain uses TRBV7-8 with TRBJ2-3, with D perhaps TRBD2 (7 bases). Germline V lookup: CDR1 SGHVS, CDR2 FQNEAQ. CDR3 length: 13 amino acids. Trimming pared 5 bases from V and 3 bases from J, leaving 9 bases between. The CDR3 sequence is CASSRGGTDTQYF. The CDR3 region has the DNA TGTGCCAGCAGCAGGGGGGGGACAGATACGCAGTATTTT.

The chain employs TRBV29-1 and TRBJ1-1; tentative D call: TRBD1 (5 bases). The CDR3 spans 11 residues. The V end was cut by 8 bases, the J end by 1 base, with 8 bases between. Germline V lookup: CDR1 SQVTM, CDR2 ANQGSEA. CDR3 residues: CSWGGNTEAFF. The CDR3 bases are TGCAGCTGGGGGGGGAACACTGAAGCTTTCTTT.

V is TRBV27 and J is TRBJ2-3, with 9 bases lining up with TRBD1. V trimming: 4 bases; J trimming: 1 base; junction bases outside the gene matches: 15. Germline lookup yields CDR1 MNHEY and CDR2 SMNVEV (reference sequence). This CDR3 is built from 19 residues. CDR3 nucleotide sequence: TGTGCCAGCAGTTGGGACAGGGCTGAAGGCAAACCCGGCACAGATACGCAGTATTTT. It specifies CASSWDRAEGKPGTDTQYF.